What follows are 29 T cell receptor beta chains derived from one specimen sequenced in a study of cytomegalovirus exposure and HLA in healthy donors. Primers: 60 Vbeta forward and 13 Jbeta reverse. Profiling relied on immunoSEQ multiplex PCR, and the TCRdb table lists in-frame clones only, not all of them. The sample records roughly 150,000 clones, around 80% being singletons. The sample consisted of PBMCs. Source of these receptors: a woman aged 40 to 49 in good health and CMV-seropositive.

This clone was seen more than once but under ten times. The chain is built from TRBV6-1 and TRBJ1-5; 7 bases agree with TRBD1. V shed 4 bases, J shed 5 bases, and the junction held 8 bases outside the gene matches. The CDR3 consists of 15 residues. From germline, CDR1 is MNHNS and CDR2 SASEGT. CDR3 coding DNA: TGTGCCAGCAGTGGTCGTGACAGGGTCGATCAGCCCCAGCATTTT. This sequence encodes CASSGRDRVDQPQHF.

By sample share, this clone is medium-sized (0.01 to 0.1%). The chain combines TRBV6-1 with TRBJ1-2, with D possibly being TRBD1 (5 bases). V lost 9 bases and J lost 4, with 12 bases in between. The CDR3 contains 12 residues. Germline CDR1 reads MNHNS; CDR2 reads SASEGT. The CDR3 loop is CASTDRPYGYTF. CDR3 sequence (DNA): TGTGCCAGTACAGACAGACCCTATGGCTACACCTTC.

The chain combines TRBV27 with TRBJ1-1; D gene ambiguous. The germline V gene encodes CDR1 MNHEY and CDR2 SMNVEV (reference sequence). The CDR3 totals 15 residues. Trimming left V 6 bases short and J 6 bases short, with 20 bases between. This CDR3 reads CASRSVLRGESEAFF. The DNA for the CDR3 is TGTGCCAGCAGATCAGTTTTACGCGGGGAGTCTGAAGCTTTCTTT.

V is TRBV27 and J is TRBJ1-4, with 7 bases aligning to TRBD1. The CDR3 has 15 residues. J was trimmed by 8 bases and V by 5 bases; bases with no gene match: 11. CDR1 and CDR2 (germline): MNHEY, SMNVEV (reference sequence). DNA for the CDR3: TGTGCCAGCAGTCCCGAGGGACAGCCCAGAGAAAAACTGTTTTTT. It yields the protein CASSPEGQPREKLFF.

The CDR3 DNA reads as TGTGCCACCACCGCGACAGGGGAGTTAATAAGAGCTTTCTTT. Protein product: CATTATGELIRAFF. The rearrangement uses TRBV15 and TRBJ1-1; TRBD1 agrees at 8 bases. CDR3 size: 14 residues. CDR1 is LNHNV and CDR2 is YYDKDF in the germline V gene (reference sequence). Losses at the gene ends were 7 bases for V and 10 bases for J; bases not matched to a gene: 14.

The rearrangement uses TRBV7-9 and TRBJ1-1; 10 bases agree with TRBD1. Germline loops: CDR1 SEHNR, CDR2 FQNEAQ (reference sequence). CDR3 length equals 19 residues. The V and J ends lost 5 bases and 5 bases, in that order; junction bases with no gene match: 20. The chain's CDR3 is CASSLEVWGQGYKLTEAFF. The CDR3 DNA reads as TGTGCCAGCAGCCTAGAGGTTTGGGGACAGGGGTATAAGTTGACTGAAGCTTTCTTT.

J is TRBJ2-2 and V is TRBV27; 10 bases match TRBD2. Germline CDR1 and CDR2: MNHEY and SMNVEV (reference sequence). This CDR3 has 20 residues. V was clipped by 4 bases and J by 1 base; unmatched bases: 15. For the CDR3, the DNA is TGTGCCAGCAGTTCCTATCAAGGCGCGACTAGCGGGTGGAACACCGGGGAGCTGTTTTTT. Its translation: CASSSYQGATSGWNTGELFF.

The chain has TRBV25-1 and TRBJ2-5; 7 bases align to TRBD2. The length of the CDR3 is 13 residues. V was pared by 8 bases and J by 4 bases, with 7 bases of the junction left unmatched. Germline V CDR1 and CDR2: MGHDK, SYGVNS. CDR3 coding DNA: TGTGCCAGCTGGGCTAGCGGAGTAGAGACCCAGTACTTC. It specifies CASWASGVETQYF. Drawing the rest from reference TRBV25-1 and TRBJ2-5, the complete variable domain is EADIYQTPRYLVIGTGKKITLECSQTMGHDKMYWYQQDPGMELHLIHYSYGVNSTEKGDLSSESTVSRIRTEHFPLTLESARPSHTSQYLCASWASGVETQYFGPGTRLLVL.

In its sample, this clone was seen once. V usage is TRBV5-1 and J usage is TRBJ1-2; TRBD1 agrees at 7 bases. This CDR3 is built from 14 residues. Germline V gene data show CDR1 as SGHRS and CDR2 as YFSETQ. V lost 4 bases to trimming and J lost 4 bases; unmatched junction nucleotides: 7. Here the CDR3 DNA reads TGCGCCAGCAGCACACAGGGGACGGGCTATGGCTACACCTTC. It is translated as CASSTQGTGYGYTF.

The genes are TRBV30 and TRBJ1-1, with D unresolved. Trimming pared 0 bases from V and 10 bases from J, leaving 9 bases between. Germline CDR1 is GTSNPN and CDR2 is SVGIG (reference sequence). The CDR3 extends over 11 amino acids. The CDR3, as DNA: TGTGCCTGGAGTGTGGAGTTTGGAGCTTTCTTT. Encoded protein: CAWSVEFGAFF. The full variable domain, rest sourced from reference TRBV30 and TRBJ1-1, is SQTIHQWPATLVQPVGSPLSLECTVEGTSNPNLYWYRQAAGRGLQLLFYSVGIGQISSEVPQNLSASRPQDRQFILSSKKLLLSDSGFYLCAWSVEFGAFFGQGTRLTVV.

This chain links TRBV9 with TRBJ2-7; D possibly corresponds to TRBD2 (5 bases). Germline CDR1 reads SGDLS; CDR2 reads YYNGEE. Trimming removed 0 bases at V and 3 bases at J, with 10 bases between. The CDR3 runs 14 residues. The DNA of the CDR3 is TGTGCCAGCAGCGTAGCTGAGGGTGGCTACGAGCAGTACTTC. It specifies CASSVAEGGYEQYF.

J is TRBJ1-5 and V is TRBV6-1, with a possible D match to TRBD1 (5 bases). CDR3 length equals 14 residues. V lost 3 bases and J lost 2, with 8 bases in between. The germline V gene encodes CDR1 MNHNS and CDR2 SASEGT. The CDR3 coding sequence is TGTGCCAGCAGTGACCCGGGGGGCAATCAGCCCCAGCATTTT. This translates into CASSDPGGNQPQHF.

The chain has TRBV6-5 and TRBJ1-4; a weak D match, TRBD1 (5 bases). CDR3 size: 16 residues. CDR1 and CDR2 (germline): MNHEY, SVGAGI. Trimming left V 0 bases short and J 5 bases short, with 13 bases between. CDR3 in amino acids: CASSYSIGGINEKLFF. CDR3 DNA sequence: TGTGCCAGCAGTTACTCGATCGGGGGGATAAATGAAAAACTGTTTTTT.

CDR3 nucleotides: TGTGCCAGCAGTCTGGACACCCTTTACGAGCAGTACTTC. Translating it yields CASSLDTLYEQYF. The chain has TRBV7-8 and TRBJ2-7, with D maybe TRBD1 (5 bases). The CDR3 is 13 amino acids. V lost 6 bases to trimming and J lost 4 bases, with 13 bases between them. Germline V gene sequence: CDR1 SGHVS, CDR2 FQNEAQ. Supplemented by reference TRBV7-8 and TRBJ2-7, the full variable domain reads GAGVSQSPRYKVAKRGQDVALRCDPISGHVSLFWYQQALGQGPEFLTYFQNEAQLDKSGLPSDRFFAERPEGSVSTLKIQRTQQEDSAVYLCASSLDTLYEQYFGPGTRLTVT.

The rearrangement joins TRBV4-1 to TRBJ2-7; D might be TRBD1 (5 bases). The CDR3 spans 15 residues. The V end lost 0 bases, the J end lost 3 bases, and 12 bases lay between the germline ends. Germline V lookup: CDR1 MGHRA, CDR2 YSYEKL. The CDR3 sequence: CASSQEVGVGYEQYF. As DNA, the CDR3 is TGCGCCAGCAGCCAAGAAGTAGGGGTTGGCTACGAGCAGTACTTC.

The chain uses TRBV7-9 and TRBJ1-1; D not certain. The CDR3 consists of 12 residues. Per the germline V gene, CDR1 is SEHNR and CDR2 is FQNEAQ (reference sequence). Trimming shortened V by 8 bases and J by 7 bases, and 14 bases separated the two germline ends. The CDR3 sequence: CASYDEGNEAFF. The CDR3 DNA follows: TGTGCCAGCTATGACGAGGGAAATGAAGCTTTCTTT.

The gene calls are TRBV4-2 and TRBJ2-5; a weak D match, TRBD2 (5 bases). The CDR3 has 14 residues. CDR1 LGHNA and CDR2 YNFKEQ come from the germline V gene. Trimming cost V 0 bases and J 5 bases, with 10 bases left between them. The CDR3 loop reads CASSQDTSFETQYF. Written as DNA, the CDR3 is TGTGCCAGCAGCCAAGACACTAGTTTTGAGACCCAGTACTTC.

This clone was counted between two and nine times. The chain links TRBV27 to TRBJ2-7; 11 nucleotides line up with TRBD2. With 4 bases clipped from V and 6 bases from J, the junction kept 2 bases outside the gene matches. This CDR3 has 13 amino acids. Germline CDR1 is MNHEY and CDR2 is SMNVEV (reference sequence). CDR3 protein: CASSWTSGREQYF. CDR3 DNA: TGTGCCAGCAGTTGGACTAGCGGGCGCGAGCAGTACTTC.

The gene calls are TRBV6-1 and TRBJ1-1; no clear D. The CDR3 loop spans 13 amino acids. Germline V gene sequence: CDR1 MNHNS, CDR2 SASEGT. With 0 bases removed from V and 5 bases from J, the gap between germline ends came to 7 bases. The CDR3 DNA follows: TGTGCCAGCAGTGAAGCAAGAGGGACTGAAGCTTTCTTT. This translates into CASSEARGTEAFF.

The J gene is TRBJ2-1, the V gene TRBV7-9; 9 positions match TRBD1. Trimming took 4 bases from V and 5 from J; bases not matched to a gene: 9. Germline V gene data show CDR1 as SEHNR and CDR2 as FQNEAQ (reference sequence). The CDR3 is 16 residues long. CDR3 nucleotides: TGTGCCAGCAGCTCAGATTTCGGGACAGGGAACAATGAGCAGTTCTTC. It yields the protein CASSSDFGTGNNEQFF.

In the case of this clone: The CDR3 does not end in the conserved phenylalanine or tryptophan, so this is likely a read error. V is TRBV12-5 and J is TRBJ2-7; D may be TRBD1 or TRBD2 (6 bases each). In germline, CDR1 is LGHNT, CDR2 FRNRAP. The CDR3 is 15 residues long. CDR3 nucleotides: TGTGCTAGCGGTTTCCGGGTGGAGGGGGCCTACGAGCAGTACTGC. It specifies CASGFRVEGAYEQYC.

The chain has TRBV9 and TRBJ1-1, with 8 bases matching TRBD1. The CDR3 is made up of 16 amino acids. Germline V gives CDR1 SGDLS, CDR2 YYNGEE. Germline trimming cut 0 bases from V and 2 bases from J; bases unmatched to any gene: 6. DNA for the CDR3: TGTGCCAGCAGCGTAGGTGTAGGACAGGGCAACACTGAAGCTTTCTTT. Translation gives CASSVGVGQGNTEAFF.

The chain uses TRBV19 and TRBJ2-2; a weak D match, TRBD2 (6 bases). The CDR3 loop spans 15 amino acids. Germline V gives CDR1 LNHDA, CDR2 SQIVND (reference sequence). V was trimmed by 6 bases and J by 5 bases, leaving 16 bases between them. This chain's CDR3 is CASRPIPAGTGELFF. The CDR3 DNA reads TGTGCCAGTAGACCTATCCCGGCGGGAACCGGGGAGCTGTTTTTT.

This clone showed up just a few times. The rearrangement uses TRBV28 and TRBJ1-4; the D gene is possibly TRBD1 (5 bases). CDR3 length equals 15 residues. Germline values: CDR1 MDHEN, CDR2 SYDVKM. The V and J ends lost 4 bases and 7 bases respectively, with 16 bases between them. CDR3 protein: CASSSPSGQGEKLFF. As DNA, the CDR3 is TGTGCCAGCAGTTCCCCCTCCGGGCAGGGTGAAAAACTGTTTTTT.

The genes are TRBV5-6 and TRBJ1-2, with D perhaps TRBD1 (5 bases). Deletions cut 0 bases from V and 9 bases from J, with 9 bases between. The CDR3 length is 12 residues. Germline V gene sequence: CDR1 SGHDT, CDR2 YYEEEE. CDR3 in DNA: TGTGCCAGCAGCTTGGGACAGTTGAGCTACACCTTC. Its translation: CASSLGQLSYTF.

This chain links TRBV28 with TRBJ1-6; 11 bases fit TRBD1. The CDR3 length is 15 residues. Unmatched junction bases numbered 4, after V lost 5 bases and J lost 7 bases. CDR1 is MDHEN and CDR2 is SYDVKM in the germline V gene. This CDR3 reads CASSAGDRGNSPLHF. In DNA form, the CDR3 reads TGTGCCAGCAGTGCGGGGGACAGGGGGAATTCACCCCTCCACTTT.

This chain uses TRBV30 with TRBJ1-4; D gene uncertain. CDR1 is GTSNPN, CDR2 SVGIG, per germline (reference sequence). This CDR3 is built from 13 residues. The germline V and J ends were trimmed by 1 base and 6 bases, with 9 bases remaining between them. CDR3 nucleotide sequence: TGTGCCTGGAGTGCCCGGCGGGATGAAAAACTGTTTTTT. It encodes CAWSARRDEKLFF.

This clone was counted once. V is TRBV5-4 and J is TRBJ2-3; D may be TRBD2 (5 bases). CDR1 is SGHNT, CDR2 YYREEE, per germline (reference sequence). The CDR3 covers 16 residues. Trimming left V 4 bases short and J 4 bases short, with 19 bases between. The DNA for the CDR3 is TGTGCCAGCAGCCCGATGGGTGGGATCGGGGCAGATACGCAGTATTTT. The encoded protein is CASSPMGGIGADTQYF.

The chain has TRBV5-8 and TRBJ1-6; the match to TRBD1 covers 8 bases. The CDR3 totals 14 residues. Per germline, CDR1 SGHTS and CDR2 YDEGEE. Unmatched junction bases numbered 2, after V lost 0 bases and J lost 9 bases. The chain's CDR3 is CASSLGQGSSPLHF. The CDR3 DNA sequence: TGTGCCAGCAGCTTGGGACAGGGGAGTTCACCCCTCCACTTT.